Described below is a single T cell receptor (beta chain) sequence and its context. Original methodology: Reference gene primer amplification gave estimated nucleated cell counts. Using immunoSEQ multiplex PCR, the repertoire was profiled, and TCRdb retains in-frame clones only, with some absent. The V and J calls and clone size come from that table; D and trimming were worked out from the DNA. The sample lists 390,000 or so clones; nearly 90% were seen once. The record originates from a study of blood T cell repertoires in COVID-19. About the research overall: Specimens from acute and convalescent COVID-19 originated in the United States, Italy and Spain. PBMCs, B-cell-depleted T cells, or T cells provided the cDNA or gDNA that made up the material.

J was trimmed by 3 bases and V by 6 bases; bases with no gene match: 11. Germline-derived CDR1 and CDR2 are SNHLY and FYNNEI. The CDR3 spans 16 residues. This clonotype was sampled from a man aged 18-30 years with active or convalescent COVID-19. This chain joins TRBV2 and TRBJ1-5; TRBD1 aligns across 7 bases. Sequences were obtained from peripheral blood. The CDR3 reads CASRGDSGGINQPQHF. The CDR3 nucleotides read TGTGCCAGCAGAGGGGACAGCGGTGGCATCAATCAGCCCCAGCATTTT.